This T cell receptor (beta chain) originates from a study of T-cell memory formation after mild COVID-19. The germline V gene encodes CDR1 MNHEY and CDR2 SVGAGI. The CDR3 spans 15 residues. Trimming removed 6 bases at V and 0 bases at J, with 14 bases between. Each CDR3 protein gets one entry after TCRdb re-called the 5' RACE reads with MiXCR. This repertoire shows roughly 250,000 distinct CDR3 sequences, approximately 15% found once; its top ten account for more than 20%. The source material was PBMCs or a T cell subset sorted from them (not recorded which). The sequence came from a man younger than 35 who had mild COVID-19 (a few samples of this study predate the infection). Cell type and time point are not known. The chain links TRBV6-5 to TRBJ1-2; maybe TRBD1 (6 bases). The CDR3 nucleotides read TGTGCCAGCAGGTCACGGGACATAGCTAACTATGGCTACACCTTC. Protein: CASRSRDIANYGYTF.